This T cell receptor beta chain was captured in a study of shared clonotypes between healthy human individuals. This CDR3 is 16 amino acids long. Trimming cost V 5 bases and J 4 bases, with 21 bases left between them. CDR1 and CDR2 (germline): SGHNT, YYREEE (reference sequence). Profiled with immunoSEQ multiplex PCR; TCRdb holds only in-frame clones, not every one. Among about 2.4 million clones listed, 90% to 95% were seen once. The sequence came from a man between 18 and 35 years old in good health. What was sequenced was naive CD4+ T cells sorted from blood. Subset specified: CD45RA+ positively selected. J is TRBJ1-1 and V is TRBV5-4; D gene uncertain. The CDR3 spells CASSPPPGRGGTEAFF. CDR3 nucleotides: TGTGCCAGCAGTCCCCCCCCAGGAAGAGGCGGCACTGAAGCTTTCTTT.